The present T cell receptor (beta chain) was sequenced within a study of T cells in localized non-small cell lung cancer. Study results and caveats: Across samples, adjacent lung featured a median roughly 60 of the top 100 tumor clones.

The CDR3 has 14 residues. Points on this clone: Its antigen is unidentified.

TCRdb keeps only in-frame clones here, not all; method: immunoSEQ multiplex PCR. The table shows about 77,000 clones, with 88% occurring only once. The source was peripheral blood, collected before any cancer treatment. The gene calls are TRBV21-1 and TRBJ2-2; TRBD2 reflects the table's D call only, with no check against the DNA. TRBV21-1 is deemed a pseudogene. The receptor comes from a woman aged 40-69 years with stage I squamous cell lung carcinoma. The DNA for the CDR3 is TGTGCCAGCAGGGGCGGGGCCATTCGCGGGGAGCTGTTTTTT. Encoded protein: CASRGGAIRGELFF.